Listed here are 6 T cell receptor beta chains from one sample, sequenced in a study of blood T cell repertoires in COVID-19. The table came from immunoSEQ multiplex PCR; TCRdb's copy has only in-frame clones and leaves some out. Counted here are some 250,000 clones, 82% occurring once; the ten biggest clones make up around 12%. Source material: peripheral blood. The receptors were sampled from a woman in her fifties or sixties with active or convalescent COVID-19.

The genes are TRBV6-2 or TRBV6-3 and TRBJ2-7; the D gene is possibly TRBD2 (6 bases). CDR3 length equals 15 residues. The germline gives CDR1 MNHEY, CDR2 SVGEGT. V lost 5 bases and J 0 bases, leaving 14 bases between the germline ends. This CDR3 reads CASSNWGLSSYEQYF. In nucleotides, the CDR3 is TGTGCCAGCAGTAACTGGGGACTGTCCTCCTACGAGCAGTACTTC.

The genes are TRBV30 and TRBJ2-5; 7 bases agree with TRBD1. Trimming cost V 4 bases and J 4 bases; bases outside gene matches: 12. This CDR3 region has 15 residues. CDR1 is GTSNPN, CDR2 SVGIG, per germline (reference sequence). Here the CDR3 reads CAWTTKGTARETQYF. Written as DNA, the CDR3 is TGTGCCTGGACAACAAAAGGGACAGCAAGAGAGACCCAGTACTTC.

The rearrangement links TRBV3-1 (or the pseudogene TRBV3-2) to TRBJ1-4; D gene unclear. V lost 4 bases and J lost 0, with 15 bases in between. The CDR3 runs to 17 residues. Germline V gene sequence: CDR1 LGHDT, CDR2 YNNKEL (reference sequence). DNA of the CDR3: TGTGCCAGCAGCCCAATGTTTCTTCGGGCAACTAATGAAAAACTGTTTTTT. It is translated as CASSPMFLRATNEKLFF.

In DNA form, the CDR3 reads TGTGCCAGTAGTGCACAGGGGGCTGATGGCTACACCTTC. Its protein is CASSAQGADGYTF. The chain combines TRBV19 with TRBJ1-2; 9 bases align to TRBD1. Germline loops: CDR1 LNHDA, CDR2 SQIVND (reference sequence). This CDR3 region has 13 residues. V lost 5 bases, J lost 6 bases, and 4 bases stayed unmatched.

Concerning this clone: Germline and junction disagree at one end, which may indicate a read error. Other DNA sequences of this sample code for an identical CDR3. The chain links TRBV11-2 to TRBJ1-2; TRBD1 aligns across 8 bases. The CDR3 is 15 residues long. From germline, CDR1 is SGHAT and CDR2 FQNNGV. This chain's CDR3 is CASSLVPQGAYGYTF. The CDR3 DNA follows: TGCGCCAGCAGCTTAGTCCCGCAGGGGGCCTATGGCTACACCTTC. Full variable domain (outside the CDR3, taken from reference TRBV11-2 and TRBJ1-2): EAGVAQSPRYKIIEKRQSVAFWCNPISGHATLYWYQQILGQGPKLLIQFQNNGVVDDSQLPKDRFSAERLKGVDSTLKIQPAKLEDSAVYLCASSLVPQGAYGYTFGSGTRLTVV.

The genes are TRBV27 and TRBJ2-3; 9 bases align to TRBD2. The junction had 9 bases not matched to a gene; V was cut back by 8 bases and J by 6 bases. The CDR3 is made up of 14 amino acids. Germline V gene data show CDR1 as MNHEY and CDR2 as SMNVEV (reference sequence). CDR3 amino acids: CASRSGGLRDTQYF. CDR3 coding DNA: TGTGCCAGCCGTAGCGGGGGCCTCAGGGATACGCAGTATTTT.